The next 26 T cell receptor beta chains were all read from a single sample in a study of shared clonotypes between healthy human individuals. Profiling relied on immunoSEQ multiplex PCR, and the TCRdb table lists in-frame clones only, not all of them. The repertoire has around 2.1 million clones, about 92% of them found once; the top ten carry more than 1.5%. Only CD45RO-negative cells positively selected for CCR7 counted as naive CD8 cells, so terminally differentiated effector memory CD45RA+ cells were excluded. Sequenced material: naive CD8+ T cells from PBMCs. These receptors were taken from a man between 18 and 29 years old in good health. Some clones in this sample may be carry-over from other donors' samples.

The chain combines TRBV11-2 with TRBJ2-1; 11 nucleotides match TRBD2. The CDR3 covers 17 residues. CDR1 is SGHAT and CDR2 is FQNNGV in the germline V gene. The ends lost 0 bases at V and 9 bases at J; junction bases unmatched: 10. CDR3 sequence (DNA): TGTGCCAGCAGCTTAGATCTCGGTAGCGGGAGGGCGGGTGAGCAGTTCTTC. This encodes CASSLDLGSGRAGEQFF.

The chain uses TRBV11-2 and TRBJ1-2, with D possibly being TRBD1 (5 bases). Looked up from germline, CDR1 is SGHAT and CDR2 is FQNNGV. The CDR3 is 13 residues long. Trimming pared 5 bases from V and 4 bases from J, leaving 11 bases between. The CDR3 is CASSGDGGYGYTF. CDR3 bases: TGTGCCAGCAGCGGAGACGGGGGCTATGGCTACACCTTC.

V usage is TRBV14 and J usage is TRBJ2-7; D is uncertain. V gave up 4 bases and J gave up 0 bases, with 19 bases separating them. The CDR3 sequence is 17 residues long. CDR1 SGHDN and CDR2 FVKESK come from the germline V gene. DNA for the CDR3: TGTGCCAGCAGCCCATACCGACGGAAAACAAGCTCCTACGAGCAGTACTTC. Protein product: CASSPYRRKTSSYEQYF.

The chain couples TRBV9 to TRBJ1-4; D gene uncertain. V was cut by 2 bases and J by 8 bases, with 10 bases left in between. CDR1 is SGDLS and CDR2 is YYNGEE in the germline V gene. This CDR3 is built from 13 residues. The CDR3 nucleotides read TGTGCCAGCAGCGTGGGTCATAAAGAAAAACTGTTTTTT. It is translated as CASSVGHKEKLFF.

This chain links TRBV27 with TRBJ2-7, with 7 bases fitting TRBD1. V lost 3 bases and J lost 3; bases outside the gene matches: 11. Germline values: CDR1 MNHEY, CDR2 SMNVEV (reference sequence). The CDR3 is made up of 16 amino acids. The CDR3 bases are TGTGCCAGCAGTTTTAGTGGGGGACAGACTTACTACGAGCAGTACTTC. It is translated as CASSFSGGQTYYEQYF.

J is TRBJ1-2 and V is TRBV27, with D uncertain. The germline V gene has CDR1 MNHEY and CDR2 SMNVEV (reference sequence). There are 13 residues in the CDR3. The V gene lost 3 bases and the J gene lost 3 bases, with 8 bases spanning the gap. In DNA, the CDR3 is TGTGCCAGCAGTTTCGGTGCACACTATGGCTACACCTTC. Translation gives CASSFGAHYGYTF.

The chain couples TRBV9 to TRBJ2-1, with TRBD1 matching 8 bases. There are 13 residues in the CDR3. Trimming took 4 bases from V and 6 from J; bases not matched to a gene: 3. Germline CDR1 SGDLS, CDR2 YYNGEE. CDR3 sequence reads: CASSPGTGNEQFF. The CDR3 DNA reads TGTGCCAGCAGCCCGGGGACAGGCAATGAGCAGTTCTTC.

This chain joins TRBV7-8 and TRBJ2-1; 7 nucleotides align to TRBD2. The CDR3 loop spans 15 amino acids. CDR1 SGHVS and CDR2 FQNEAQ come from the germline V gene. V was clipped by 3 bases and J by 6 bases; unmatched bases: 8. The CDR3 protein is CASSFVLALSNEQFF. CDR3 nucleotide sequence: TGTGCCAGCAGCTTCGTACTAGCGCTGAGCAATGAGCAGTTCTTC. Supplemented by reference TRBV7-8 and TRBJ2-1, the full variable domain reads GAGVSQSPRYKVAKRGQDVALRCDPISGHVSLFWYQQALGQGPEFLTYFQNEAQLDKSGLPSDRFFAERPEGSVSTLKIQRTQQEDSAVYLCASSFVLALSNEQFFGPGTRLTVL.

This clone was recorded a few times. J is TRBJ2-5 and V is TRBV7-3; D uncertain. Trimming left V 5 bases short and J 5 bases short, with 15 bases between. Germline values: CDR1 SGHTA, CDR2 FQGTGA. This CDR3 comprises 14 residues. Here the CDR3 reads CASSLSGVRETQYF. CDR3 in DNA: TGTGCCAGCAGCCTTTCTGGGGTCAGGGAGACCCAGTACTTC.

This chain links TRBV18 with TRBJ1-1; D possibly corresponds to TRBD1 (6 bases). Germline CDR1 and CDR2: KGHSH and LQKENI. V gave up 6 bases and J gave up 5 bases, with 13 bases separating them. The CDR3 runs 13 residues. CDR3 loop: CASSPWGQTEAFF. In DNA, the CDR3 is TGTGCCAGCTCCCCCTGGGGGCAGACTGAAGCTTTCTTT.

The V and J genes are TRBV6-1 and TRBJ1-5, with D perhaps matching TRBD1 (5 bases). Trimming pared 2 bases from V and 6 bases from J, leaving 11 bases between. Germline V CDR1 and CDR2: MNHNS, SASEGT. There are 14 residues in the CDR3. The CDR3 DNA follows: TGTGCCAGCAGTGAACAGGGATCGGCTCAGCCCCAGCATTTT. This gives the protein CASSEQGSAQPQHF.

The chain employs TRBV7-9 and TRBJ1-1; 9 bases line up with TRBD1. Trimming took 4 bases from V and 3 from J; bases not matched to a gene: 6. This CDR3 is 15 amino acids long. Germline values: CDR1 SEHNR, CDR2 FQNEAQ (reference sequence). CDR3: CASSSRQGEDTEAFF. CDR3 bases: TGTGCCAGCAGCTCAAGACAGGGGGAGGACACTGAAGCTTTCTTT.

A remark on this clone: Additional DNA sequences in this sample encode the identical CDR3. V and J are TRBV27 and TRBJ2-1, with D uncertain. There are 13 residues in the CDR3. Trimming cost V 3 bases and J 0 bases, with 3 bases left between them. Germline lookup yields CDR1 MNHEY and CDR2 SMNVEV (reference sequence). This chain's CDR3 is CASSFYSYNEQFF. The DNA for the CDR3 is TGTGCCAGCAGTTTTTACTCCTACAATGAGCAGTTCTTC.

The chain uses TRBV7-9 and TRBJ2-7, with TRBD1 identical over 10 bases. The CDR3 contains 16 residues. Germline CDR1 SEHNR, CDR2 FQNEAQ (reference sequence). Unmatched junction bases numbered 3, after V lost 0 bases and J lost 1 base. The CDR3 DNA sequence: TGTGCCAGCAGCTTAGCCCTGGGACAGGGGTCCTACGAGCAGTACTTC. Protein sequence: CASSLALGQGSYEQYF. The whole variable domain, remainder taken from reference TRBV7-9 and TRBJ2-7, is DTGVSQNPRHKITKRGQNVTFRCDPISEHNRLYWYRQTLGQGPEFLTYFQNEAQLEKSRLLSDRFSAERPKGSFSTLEIQRTEQGDSAMYLCASSLALGQGSYEQYFGPGTRLTVT.

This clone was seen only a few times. CDR3 amino acids: CASSQEGGPTEAFF. CDR3 in DNA: TGTGCCAGCAGCCAAGAGGGGGGGCCCACTGAAGCTTTCTTT. This chain connects TRBV14 to TRBJ1-1, with a weak D call TRBD1 (6 bases). The CDR3 extends over 14 amino acids. Looked up from germline, CDR1 is SGHDN and CDR2 is FVKESK. Trimming shortened V by 0 bases and J by 4 bases, and 9 bases separated the two germline ends.

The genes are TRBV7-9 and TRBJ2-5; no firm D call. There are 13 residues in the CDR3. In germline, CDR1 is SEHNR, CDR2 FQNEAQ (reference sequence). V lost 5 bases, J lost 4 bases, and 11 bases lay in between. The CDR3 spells CASSALRRETQYF. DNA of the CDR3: TGTGCCAGCAGCGCCCTCCGCAGAGAGACCCAGTACTTC.

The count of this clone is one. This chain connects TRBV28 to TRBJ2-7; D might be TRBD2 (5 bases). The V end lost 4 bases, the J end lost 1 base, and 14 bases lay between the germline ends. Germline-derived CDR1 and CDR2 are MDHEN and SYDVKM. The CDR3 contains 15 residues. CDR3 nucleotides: TGTGCCAGCAGTTCCTACGGGGAGCGGTCCTACGAGCAGTACTTC. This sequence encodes CASSSYGERSYEQYF.

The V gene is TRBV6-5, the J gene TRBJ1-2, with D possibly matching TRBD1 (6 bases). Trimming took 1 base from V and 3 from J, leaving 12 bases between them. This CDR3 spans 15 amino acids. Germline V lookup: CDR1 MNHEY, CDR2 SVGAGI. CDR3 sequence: CASSYFGRGDYGYTF. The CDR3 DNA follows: TGTGCCAGCAGTTACTTTGGCAGGGGAGACTATGGCTACACCTTC.

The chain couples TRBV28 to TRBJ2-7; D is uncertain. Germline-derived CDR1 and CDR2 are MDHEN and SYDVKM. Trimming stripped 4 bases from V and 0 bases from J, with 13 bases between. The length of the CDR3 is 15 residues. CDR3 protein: CASSSLDGVSYEQYF. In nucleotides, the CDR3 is TGTGCCAGCAGTTCATTGGACGGAGTCTCCTACGAGCAGTACTTC. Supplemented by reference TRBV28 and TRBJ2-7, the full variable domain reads DVKVTQSSRYLVKRTGEKVFLECVQDMDHENMFWYRQDPGLGLRLIYFSYDVKMKEKGDIPEGYSVSREKKERFSLILESASTNQTSMYLCASSSLDGVSYEQYFGPGTRLTVT.

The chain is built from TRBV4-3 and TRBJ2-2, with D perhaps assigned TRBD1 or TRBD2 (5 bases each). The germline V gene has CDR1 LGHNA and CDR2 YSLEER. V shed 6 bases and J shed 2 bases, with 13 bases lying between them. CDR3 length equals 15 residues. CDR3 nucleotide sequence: TGCGCCAGCAGTGGGGACCTCCTTAACACCGGGGAGCTGTTTTTT. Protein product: CASSGDLLNTGELFF.

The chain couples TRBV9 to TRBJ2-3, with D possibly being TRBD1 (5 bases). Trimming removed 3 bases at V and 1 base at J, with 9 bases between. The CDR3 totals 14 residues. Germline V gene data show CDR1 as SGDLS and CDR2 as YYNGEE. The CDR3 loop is CASSADMRTDTQYF. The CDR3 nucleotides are TGTGCCAGCAGCGCGGACATGCGCACAGATACGCAGTATTTT.

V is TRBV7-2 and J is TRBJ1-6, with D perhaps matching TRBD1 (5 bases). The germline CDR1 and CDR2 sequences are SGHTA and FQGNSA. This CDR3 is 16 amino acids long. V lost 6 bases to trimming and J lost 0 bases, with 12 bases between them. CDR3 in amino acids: CASSSRQSSYNSPLHF. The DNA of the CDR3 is TGTGCCAGCAGTTCCAGACAGAGCTCCTATAATTCACCCCTCCACTTT.

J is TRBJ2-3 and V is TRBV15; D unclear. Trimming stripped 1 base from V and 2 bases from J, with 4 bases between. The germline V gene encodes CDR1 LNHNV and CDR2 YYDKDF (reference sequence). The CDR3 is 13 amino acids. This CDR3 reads CATSRVATDTQYF. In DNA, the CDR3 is TGTGCCACCAGCAGAGTTGCCACAGATACGCAGTATTTT.

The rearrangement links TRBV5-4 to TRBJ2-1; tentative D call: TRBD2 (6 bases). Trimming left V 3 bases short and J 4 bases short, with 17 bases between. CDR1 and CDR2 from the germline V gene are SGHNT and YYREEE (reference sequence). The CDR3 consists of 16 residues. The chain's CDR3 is CASSWVGVSGYNEQFF. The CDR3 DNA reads TGTGCCAGCAGCTGGGTAGGGGTTAGCGGTTACAATGAGCAGTTCTTC.

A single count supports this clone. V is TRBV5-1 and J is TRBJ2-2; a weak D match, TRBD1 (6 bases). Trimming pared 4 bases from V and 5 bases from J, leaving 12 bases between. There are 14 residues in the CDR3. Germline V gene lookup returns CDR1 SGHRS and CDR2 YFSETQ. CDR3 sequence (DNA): TGCGCCAGCAGCAAAGGGACACGGACCGGGGAGCTGTTTTTT. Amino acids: CASSKGTRTGELFF.

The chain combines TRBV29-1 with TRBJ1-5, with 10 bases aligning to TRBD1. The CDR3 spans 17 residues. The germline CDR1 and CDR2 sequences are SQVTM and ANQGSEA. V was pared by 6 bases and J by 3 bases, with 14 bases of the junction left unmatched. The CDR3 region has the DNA TGCAGCGTCGAATACCGGACAGGGGGGTCCAACAATCAGCCCCAGCATTTT. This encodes CSVEYRTGGSNNQPQHF.